The 5 T cell receptor beta chains below all came from one sample that was sequenced in a study of OX40 agonist ivuxolimab in advanced cancers. Clones were sequenced by immunoSEQ multiplex PCR, and TCRdb holds only the in-frame ones, with some missing. Here the sample spans some 22,000 clones, about 75% being singletons. Material: CD4+ or CD8+ T cells sorted from blood, obtained in a trial of the OX40 agonist ivuxolimab. Receptors originate from an adult with an advanced solid tumor such as melanoma, head and neck, liver or kidney cancer.

V gene TRBV28 combines with J gene TRBJ1-1; the D is unclear. The CDR3 is made up of 12 amino acids. Per germline, CDR1 MDHEN and CDR2 SYDVKM. V was cut by 7 bases and J by 0 bases, with 6 bases left in between. CDR3 sequence: CASIGMNTEAFF. In DNA, the CDR3 is TGTGCCAGCATAGGCATGAACACTGAAGCTTTCTTT.

This clone occurred a few times. This chain connects TRBV6-1 to TRBJ1-2, with D perhaps TRBD1 (6 bases). The CDR3 spans 12 residues. V lost 5 bases to trimming and J lost 7 bases, with 11 bases between them. Germline assignment: CDR1 MNHNS and CDR2 SASEGT. DNA of the CDR3: TGTGCCAGCAGTACAGGGATCGTTGGCTACACCTTC. Translating it yields CASSTGIVGYTF.

The chain is built from TRBV6-1 and TRBJ2-5; perhaps D is TRBD1 or TRBD2 (5 bases each). The CDR3 sequence is 14 residues long. Germline CDR1 is MNHNS and CDR2 is SASEGT. V was cut by 4 bases and J by 2 bases, with 11 bases left in between. Here the CDR3 reads CASSVSGPQETQYF. CDR3 DNA: TGTGCCAGCAGTGTATCGGGGCCACAAGAGACCCAGTACTTC.

The chain joins TRBV14 to TRBJ2-7; D gene uncertain. Germline V gives CDR1 SGHDN, CDR2 FVKESK. The CDR3 spans 14 residues. V lost 2 bases to trimming and J lost 6 bases, with 14 bases between them. CDR3 nucleotide sequence: TGTGCCAGCAGCCAACAGCACTCTCTTCGCGAGCAGTACTTC. Protein: CASSQQHSLREQYF.

The CDR3 reads CASSPGVTSGVVEQFF. DNA of the CDR3: TGCGCCAGCAGCCCGGGGGTGACTAGCGGGGTCGTTGAGCAGTTCTTC. The chain joins TRBV5-1 to TRBJ2-1; the match to TRBD2 covers 11 bases. V lost 4 bases, J lost 9 bases, and 12 bases stayed unmatched. CDR3 length: 16 residues. The germline V gene encodes CDR1 SGHRS and CDR2 YFSETQ.